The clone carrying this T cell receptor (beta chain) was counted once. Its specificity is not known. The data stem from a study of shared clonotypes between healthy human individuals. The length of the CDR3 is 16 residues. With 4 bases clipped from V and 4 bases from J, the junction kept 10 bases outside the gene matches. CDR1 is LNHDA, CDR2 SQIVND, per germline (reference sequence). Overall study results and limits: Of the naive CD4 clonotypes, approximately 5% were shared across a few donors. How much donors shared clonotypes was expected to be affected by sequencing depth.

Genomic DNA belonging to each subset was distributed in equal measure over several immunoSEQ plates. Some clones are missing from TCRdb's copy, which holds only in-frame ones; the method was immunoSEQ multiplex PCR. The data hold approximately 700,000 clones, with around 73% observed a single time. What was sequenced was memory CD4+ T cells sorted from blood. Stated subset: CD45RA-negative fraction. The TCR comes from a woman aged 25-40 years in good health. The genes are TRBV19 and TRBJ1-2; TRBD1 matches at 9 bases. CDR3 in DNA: TGTGCCAGTAGTACGGGGTCGGGACAGGGAAGCTATGGCTACACCTTC. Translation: CASSTGSGQGSYGYTF.